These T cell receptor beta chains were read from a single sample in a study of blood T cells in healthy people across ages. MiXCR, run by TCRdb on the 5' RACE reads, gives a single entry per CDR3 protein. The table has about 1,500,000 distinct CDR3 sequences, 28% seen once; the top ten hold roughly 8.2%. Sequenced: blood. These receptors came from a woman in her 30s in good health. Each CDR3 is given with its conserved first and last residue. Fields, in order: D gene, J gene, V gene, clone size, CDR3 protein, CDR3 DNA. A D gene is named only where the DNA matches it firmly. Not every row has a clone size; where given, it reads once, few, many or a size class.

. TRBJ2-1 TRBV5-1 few CASSLRTGYEQFF TGCGCCAGCAGCTTGCGGACCGGATATGAGCAGTTCTTC
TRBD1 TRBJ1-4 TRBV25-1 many CASSVPPGQGDEKLFF TGTGCCAGCAGTGTCCCTCCGGGACAGGGGGATGAAAAACTGTTTTTT
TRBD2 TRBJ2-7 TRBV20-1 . CSARPGLADWYEQYF TGCAGTGCTAGGCCCGGACTAGCGGACTGGTACGAGCAGTACTTC
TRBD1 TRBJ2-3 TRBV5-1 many CASSLSGGSTDTQYF TGCGCCAGCAGCTTGTCAGGGGGAAGTACAGATACGCAGTATTTT
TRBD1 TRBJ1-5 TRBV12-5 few CACQGQGDQPQHF TGTGCTTGCCAGGGGCAGGGGGATCAGCCCCAGCATTTT
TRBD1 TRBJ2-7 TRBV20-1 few CSARGQIYEQYF TGCAGTGCTAGGGGACAGATCTACGAGCAGTACTTC
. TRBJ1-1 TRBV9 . CASSPIGGMNTEAFF TGTGCCAGCAGCCCCATTGGAGGAATGAACACTGAAGCTTTCTTT
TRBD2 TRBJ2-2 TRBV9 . CASSVETSGGAANTGELFF TGTGCCAGCAGCGTAGAGACTAGCGGGGGGGCCGCGAACACCGGGGAGCTGTTTTTT
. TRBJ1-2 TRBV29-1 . CSVVDKANYGYTF TGCAGTGTTGTAGACAAGGCTAACTATGGCTACACCTTC
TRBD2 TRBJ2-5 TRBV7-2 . CASSSPTSGKETQYF TGTGCCAGCAGCTCCCCCACTAGCGGGAAAGAGACCCAGTACTTC
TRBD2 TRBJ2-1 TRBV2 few CASTEGVLAGGRVLNEQFF TGTGCCAGCACCGAAGGGGTGCTAGCGGGGGGCCGGGTTCTCAATGAGCAGTTCTTC
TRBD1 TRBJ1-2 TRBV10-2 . CASSKGQRYGYTF TGCGCCAGCAGCAAGGGACAGCGCTATGGCTACACCTTC
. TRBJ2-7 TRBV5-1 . CASSPGRGGKSSEQYF TGCGCCAGCAGCCCTGGGAGGGGGGGGAAATCGTCCGAGCAGTACTTC
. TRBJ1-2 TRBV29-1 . CSVTRHGGNGYTF TGCAGCGTAACTAGACATGGGGGGAACGGCTACACCTTC
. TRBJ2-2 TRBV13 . CASTVGELFF TGTGCCAGCACGGTCGGGGAGCTGTTTTTT
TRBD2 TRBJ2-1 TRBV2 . CASSERASGAYNEQFF TGTGCCAGCAGTGAAAGGGCTAGCGGGGCCTACAATGAGCAGTTCTTC
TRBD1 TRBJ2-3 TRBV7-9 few CASSPYTGEDTQYF TGTGCCAGCAGCCCGTATACAGGGGAGGATACGCAGTATTTT
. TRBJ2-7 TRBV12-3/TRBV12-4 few CASSLGTIGEQYF TGTGCCAGCAGTTTAGGGACTATCGGCGAGCAGTACTTC
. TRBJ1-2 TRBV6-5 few CASSKGTAPGYTF TGTGCCAGCAGTAAAGGGACCGCCCCCGGCTACACCTTC
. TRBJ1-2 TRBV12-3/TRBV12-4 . CASGMGWLYGYTF TGTGCCAGCGGTATGGGATGGTTGTATGGCTACACCTTC
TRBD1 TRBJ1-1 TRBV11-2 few CASSPRDRILNTEAFF TGTGCCAGCAGCCCCCGGGACAGAATTTTGAACACTGAAGCTTTCTTT
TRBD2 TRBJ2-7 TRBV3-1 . CASSPTAGASYEQYF TGTGCCAGCAGCCCGACAGCGGGAGCCTCCTACGAGCAGTACTTC
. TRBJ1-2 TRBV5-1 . CASSLDGIYGHTF TGCGCCAGCAGCTTGGATGGAATCTATGGCCACACCTTC
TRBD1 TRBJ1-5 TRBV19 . CASSMGGQQSNQPQHF TGTGCCAGTAGTATGGGGGGACAGCAAAGCAATCAGCCCCAGCATTTT
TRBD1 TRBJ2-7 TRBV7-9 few CASRPGQGSEQYF TGTGCCAGCAGGCCGGGACAGGGAAGCGAGCAGTACTTC
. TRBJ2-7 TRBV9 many CASSVDGGDEQYF TGTGCCAGCAGCGTAGATGGAGGGGACGAGCAGTACTTC
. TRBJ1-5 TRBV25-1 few CASSGTRQSKSNQPQHF TGTGCCAGCAGTGGGACCCGACAGAGTAAAAGCAATCAGCCCCAGCATTTT
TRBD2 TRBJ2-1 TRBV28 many CASSLPGLANNEQFF TGTGCCAGCAGTTTACCAGGACTAGCAAACAATGAGCAGTTCTTC
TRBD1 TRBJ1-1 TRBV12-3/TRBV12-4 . CASRRTGVYTEAFF TGTGCCAGCAGGAGGACAGGGGTGTACACTGAAGCTTTCTTT
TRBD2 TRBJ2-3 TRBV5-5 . CASSVYLLAGGPVDTQYF TGTGCCAGCAGCGTATACCTACTAGCGGGGGGGCCAGTAGATACGCAGTATTTT
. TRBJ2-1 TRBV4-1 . CASSQVEGVREEQFF TGCGCCAGCAGCCAAGTTGAAGGGGTAAGGGAAGAGCAGTTCTTC
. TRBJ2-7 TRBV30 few CAWSPIMGDSYEQYF TGTGCCTGGAGTCCCATTATGGGGGACTCCTACGAGCAGTACTTC
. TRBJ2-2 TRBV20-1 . CSARLAANTGERFF TGCAGTGCTAGACTGGCTGCGAACACCGGGGAGCGGTTTTTT
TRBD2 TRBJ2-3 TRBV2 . CASNPGGADTQYF TGTGCCAGCAATCCTGGGGGGGCAGATACGCAGTATTTT
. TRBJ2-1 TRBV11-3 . CASSGRGGLHERFF TGTGCCAGCTCCGGACGGGGAGGTCTCCATGAGCGGTTCTTC
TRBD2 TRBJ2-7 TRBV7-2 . CASGRERYEQYF TGTGCCAGCGGGCGGGAGAGGTACGAGCAGTACTTC
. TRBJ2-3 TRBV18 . CASTTGSSTDTQYF TGTGCCAGCACAACGGGGTCCAGCACAGATACGCAGTATTTT
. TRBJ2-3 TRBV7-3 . CASSPGAESDTQYF TGTGCCAGCAGCCCAGGGGCTGAATCAGATACGCAGTATTTT
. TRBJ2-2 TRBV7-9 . CASSLIGGRDKRPNTGELFF TGTGCCAGCAGCTTAATCGGCGGCCGAGACAAACGGCCGAACACCGGGGAGCTGTTTTTT
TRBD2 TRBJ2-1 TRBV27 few CASSPGGGRLGEQFF TGTGCCAGCAGCCCGGGTGGCGGGAGGTTGGGTGAGCAGTTCTTC